Detailed here is one T cell receptor (beta chain). Random hexamers were used to reverse transcribe roughly 0.5 to 1 ug of RNA. TCRdb analysed the immunoSEQ multiplex PCR reads with MiXCR anew, one entry per CDR3 protein. The table shows some 140,000 distinct CDR3 sequences, with 95% occurring only once. This entry comes from a study of CD8 T cells in Susac syndrome. Germline V gene sequence: CDR1 SGDLS, CDR2 YYNGEE. V gave up 3 bases and J gave up 4 bases, with 13 bases separating them. The CDR3 sequence is 14 residues long. The chain has TRBV9 and TRBJ1-1; D is uncertain. This receptor was obtained from a human donor with Susac syndrome. The sequenced material came from CD8+ T cells from PBMCs. The CDR3: CASSGAGGSTEAFF. The CDR3 bases are TGTGCCAGCAGCGGCGCTGGAGGGTCCACTGAAGCTTTCTTT. Variable domain in full (rest from reference TRBV9 and TRBJ1-1): DSGVTQTPKHLITATGQRVTLRCSPRSGDLSVYWYQQSLDQGLQFLIQYYNGEERAKGNILERFSAQQFPDLHSELNLSSLELGDSALYFCASSGAGGSTEAFFGQGTRLTVV.